These T cell receptor beta chains were read from a single sample in a study of molecular identifiers for immune sequencing clone quantification. In TCRdb, the PCR reads were re-called with MiXCR into one record per CDR3 protein. The table shows approximately 500,000 distinct CDR3 sequences, with less than 30% occurring only once. The sample comprised naive CD8+ T cells from blood, with Jurkat cell RNA spiked in. These receptors came from a human donor in good health. Some libraries in this study had Jurkat cell RNA spiked in. CDR3s include the opening cysteine and the closing phenylalanine or tryptophan. The D gene is left open where the match is weak.

D gene: TRBD2
V gene: TRBV7-2
CDR3 protein: CASSLAPSGSPNEQFF

D gene: -
V gene: TRBV10-3
CDR3 protein: CAISDPAQLGTQYF

D gene: -
V gene: TRBV20-1
CDR3 protein: CSAMRVPSVKYEAFF

D gene: -
V gene: TRBV19
CDR3 protein: CASSIILGGQPQHF

D gene: -
V gene: TRBV20-1
CDR3 protein: CSARDLRNPPQHF

D gene: TRBD2
V gene: TRBV27
CDR3 protein: CASSPTSGGARYAEQYF

D gene: -
V gene: TRBV4-3
CDR3 protein: CARRPSKSGSYAQYF

D gene: TRBD1
V gene: TRBV6-1
CDR3 protein: CASRQGNTATQYF

D gene: -
V gene: TRBV3-1
CDR3 protein: CASSPIGRNEAFF

D gene: TRBD2
V gene: TRBV7-2
CDR3 protein: CASSLDLGLSSYNEQFF

D gene: -
V gene: TRBV21-1
CDR3 protein: CASETRDRGKETQYF

D gene: TRBD1
V gene: TRBV4-1
CDR3 protein: CASSQDPARGATEAFF

D gene: -
V gene: TRBV11-2
CDR3 protein: CASSPSGPHTQYF

D gene: -
V gene: TRBV6-5
CDR3 protein: CASAITAIPNQPQHF

D gene: TRBD1
V gene: TRBV20-1
CDR3 protein: CSARAPFDRGGIDTQYF

D gene: -
V gene: TRBV4-1
CDR3 protein: CASSQTGSTYEQYF

D gene: TRBD2
V gene: TRBV19
CDR3 protein: CACRGFSGLNTGELFF

D gene: -
V gene: TRBV5-5
CDR3 protein: CASSLGVYRDLVNYGYTF

D gene: -
V gene: TRBV27
CDR3 protein: CASSPNPPASAEAFF

D gene: TRBD1
V gene: TRBV7-9
CDR3 protein: CASSPTGENNQPQHF

D gene: -
V gene: TRBV6-2/TRBV6-3
CDR3 protein: CATSRAYEQYF

D gene: -
V gene: TRBV30
CDR3 protein: CAWSESMNTEAFF

D gene: -
V gene: TRBV7-9
CDR3 protein: CASSLWSGLAKNIQYF

D gene: -
V gene: TRBV11-1
CDR3 protein: CASSAGQYSSYEQYF

D gene: TRBD1
V gene: TRBV3-1
CDR3 protein: CASTPTGADTQYF

D gene: -
V gene: TRBV28
CDR3 protein: CASSLDGTWTYEQYF